The clone carrying this TCR beta chain has more than one count but fewer than ten. Its antigen is as yet unknown. These data come from a study of cytomegalovirus exposure and HLA in healthy donors. V was cut by 3 bases and J by 0 bases, with 12 bases left in between. This CDR3 region has 15 residues. CDR1 SGHNT and CDR2 YYREEE come from the germline V gene (reference sequence). Primers included in the PCR were 60 Vbeta and 13 Jbeta primers. Clones were sequenced by immunoSEQ multiplex PCR, and TCRdb holds only the in-frame ones, with some missing. The sample shows some 120,000 clones, roughly 77% of them seen only once. Study outcomes and limitations: A classifier reportedly called cytomegalovirus status with high sensitivity and specificity. Immune exposure information comprised only CMV serostatus. As a later analysis revealed, most CMV-associated TCR beta chains appeared HLA-restricted.

Sequencing used PBMCs. This sequence joins TRBV5-4 and TRBJ1-1; tentatively, D is TRBD1 (6 bases). This TCR came from a man between 18 and 29 years old in good health and CMV-seronegative. CDR3 in amino acids: CASSSRDKMNTEAFF. The DNA for the CDR3 is TGTGCCAGCAGCTCACGGGACAAGATGAACACTGAAGCTTTCTTT.